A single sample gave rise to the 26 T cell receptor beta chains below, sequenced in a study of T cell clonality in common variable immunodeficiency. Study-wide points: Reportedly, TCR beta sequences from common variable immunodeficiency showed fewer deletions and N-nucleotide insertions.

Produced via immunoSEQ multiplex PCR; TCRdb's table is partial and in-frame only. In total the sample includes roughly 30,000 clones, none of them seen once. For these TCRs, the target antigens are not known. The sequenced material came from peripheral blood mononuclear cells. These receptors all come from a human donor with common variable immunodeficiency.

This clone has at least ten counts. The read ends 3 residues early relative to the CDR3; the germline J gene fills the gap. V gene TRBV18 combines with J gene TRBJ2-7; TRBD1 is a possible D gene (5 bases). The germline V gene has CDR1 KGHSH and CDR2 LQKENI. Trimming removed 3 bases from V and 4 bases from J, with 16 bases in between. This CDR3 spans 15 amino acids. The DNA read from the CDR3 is TGTGCCAGCTCACCCACCCGTCAGGGTAGTTACGAG. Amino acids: CASSPTRQGSYE. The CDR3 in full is CASSPTRQGSYEQYF.

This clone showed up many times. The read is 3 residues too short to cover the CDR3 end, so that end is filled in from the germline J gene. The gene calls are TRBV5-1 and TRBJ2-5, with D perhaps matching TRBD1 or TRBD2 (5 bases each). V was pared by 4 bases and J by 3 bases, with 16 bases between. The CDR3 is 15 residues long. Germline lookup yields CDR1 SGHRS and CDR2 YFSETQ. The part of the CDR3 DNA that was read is TGCGCCAGCAGCCGACCATTTGAGGGGAAAGAGACC. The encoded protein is CASSRPFEGKET. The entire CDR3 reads CASSRPFEGKETQYF.

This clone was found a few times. The CDR3 protein is CATHSGPGLGGETQYF. The covered CDR3 bases are TGCGCCACCCATAGCGGCCCCGGGCTTGGGGGAGAGACC. The V call is TRBV10-2, the J call TRBJ2-5; D is possibly TRBD2 (6 bases). The CDR3 extends 3 residues past the end of the read, so its final part is completed from the germline J gene. CDR3 size: 16 residues. Trimming left V 10 bases short and J 4 bases short, with 25 bases between. From germline, CDR1 is WSHSY and CDR2 SAAADI.

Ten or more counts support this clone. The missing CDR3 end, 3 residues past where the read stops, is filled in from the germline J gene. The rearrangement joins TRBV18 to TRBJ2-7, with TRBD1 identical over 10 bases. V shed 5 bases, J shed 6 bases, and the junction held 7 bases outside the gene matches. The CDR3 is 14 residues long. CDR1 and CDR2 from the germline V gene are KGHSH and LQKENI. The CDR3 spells CASSFAGTGAEQYF. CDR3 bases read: TGTGCCAGCTCATTTGCCGGGACAGGGGCCGAG.

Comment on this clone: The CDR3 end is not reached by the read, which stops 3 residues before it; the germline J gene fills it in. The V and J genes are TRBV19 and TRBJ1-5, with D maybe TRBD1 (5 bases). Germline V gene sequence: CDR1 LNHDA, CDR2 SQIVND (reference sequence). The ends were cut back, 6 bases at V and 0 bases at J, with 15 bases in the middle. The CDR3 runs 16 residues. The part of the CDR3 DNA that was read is TGTGCCAGTAGGCCCTTCTCAGGGTTTAGCAATCAGCCC. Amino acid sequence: CASRPFSGFSNQP. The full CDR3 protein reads CASRPFSGFSNQPQHF.

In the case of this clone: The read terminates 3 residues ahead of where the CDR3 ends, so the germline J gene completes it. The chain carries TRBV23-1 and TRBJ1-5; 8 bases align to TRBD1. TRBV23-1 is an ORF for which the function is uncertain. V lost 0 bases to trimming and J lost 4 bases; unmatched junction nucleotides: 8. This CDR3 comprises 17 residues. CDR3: CASSQSGSGGANQPQHF. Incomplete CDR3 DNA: TGCGCCAGCAGTCAATCCGGGTCAGGGGGCGCAAATCAGCCC.

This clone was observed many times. The CDR3 bases that were read are TGTGCCAGCAGTGGGATTTTAGCGGCTAATGAAAAA. Amino acid sequence: CASSGILAANEK. The entire CDR3 protein is CASSGILAANEKLFF. The chain uses TRBV6-1 and TRBJ1-4; D not certain. The CDR3 extends 3 residues past the end of the read, so its final part is completed from the germline J gene. The CDR3 length is 15 residues. Germline CDR1 is MNHNS and CDR2 is SASEGT. V lost 4 bases and J lost 3, with 12 bases in between.

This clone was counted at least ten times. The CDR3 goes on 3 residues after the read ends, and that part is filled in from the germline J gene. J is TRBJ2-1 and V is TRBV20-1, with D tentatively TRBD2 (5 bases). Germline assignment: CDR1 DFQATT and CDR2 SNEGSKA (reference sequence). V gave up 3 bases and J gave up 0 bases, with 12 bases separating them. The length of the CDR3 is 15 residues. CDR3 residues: CSARAGFGSYNEQFF. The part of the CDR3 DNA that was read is TGCAGTGCTAGGGCGGGTTTTGGCTCCTACAATGAG.

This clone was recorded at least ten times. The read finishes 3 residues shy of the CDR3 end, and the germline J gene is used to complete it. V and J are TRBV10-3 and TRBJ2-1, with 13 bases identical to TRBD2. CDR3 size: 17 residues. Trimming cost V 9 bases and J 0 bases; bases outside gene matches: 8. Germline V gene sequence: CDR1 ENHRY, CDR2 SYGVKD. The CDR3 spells CAITGTSGISSYNEQFF. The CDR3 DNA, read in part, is TGTGCCATTACCGGGACTAGCGGGATTAGCTCCTACAATGAG.

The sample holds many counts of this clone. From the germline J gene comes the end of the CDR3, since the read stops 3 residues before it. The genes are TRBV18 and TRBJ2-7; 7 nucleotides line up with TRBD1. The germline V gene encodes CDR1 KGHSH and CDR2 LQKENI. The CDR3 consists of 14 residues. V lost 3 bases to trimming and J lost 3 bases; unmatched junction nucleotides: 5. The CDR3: CASSPRTGYYEQYF. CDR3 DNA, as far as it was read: TGTGCCAGCTCACCGCGGACAGGCTACTACGAG.

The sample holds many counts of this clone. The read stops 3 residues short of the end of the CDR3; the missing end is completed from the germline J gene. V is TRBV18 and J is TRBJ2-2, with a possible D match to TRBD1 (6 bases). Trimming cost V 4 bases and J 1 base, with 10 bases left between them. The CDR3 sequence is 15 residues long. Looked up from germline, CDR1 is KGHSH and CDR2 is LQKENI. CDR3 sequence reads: CASSLDRLNTGELFF. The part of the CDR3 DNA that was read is TGTGCCAGCTCACTAGACAGGCTGAACACCGGGGAG. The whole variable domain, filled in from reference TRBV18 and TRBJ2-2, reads NAGVMQNPRHLVRRRGQEARLRCSPMKGHSHVYWYRQLPEEGLKFMVYLQKENIIDESGMPKERFSAEFPKEGPSILRIQQVVRGDSAAYFCASSLDRLNTGELFFGEGSRLTVL.

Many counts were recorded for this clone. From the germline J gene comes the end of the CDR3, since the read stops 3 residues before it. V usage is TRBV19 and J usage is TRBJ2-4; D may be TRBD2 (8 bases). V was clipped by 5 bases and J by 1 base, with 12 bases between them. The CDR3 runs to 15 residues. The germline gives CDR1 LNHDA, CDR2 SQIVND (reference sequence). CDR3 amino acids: CASSVAGQAKNIQYF. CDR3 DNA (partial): TGTGCCAGTAGTGTAGCGGGACAGGCCAAAAACATT.

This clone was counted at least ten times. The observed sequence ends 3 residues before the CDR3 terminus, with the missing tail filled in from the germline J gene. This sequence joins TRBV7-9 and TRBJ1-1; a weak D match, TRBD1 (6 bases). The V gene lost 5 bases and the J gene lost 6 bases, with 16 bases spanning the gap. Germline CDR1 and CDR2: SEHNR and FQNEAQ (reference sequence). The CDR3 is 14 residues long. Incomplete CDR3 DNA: TGTGCCAGCAGCCTCGGTACAGGGTCCGCTGAA. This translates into CASSLGTGSAE. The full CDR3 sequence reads CASSLGTGSAEAFF.

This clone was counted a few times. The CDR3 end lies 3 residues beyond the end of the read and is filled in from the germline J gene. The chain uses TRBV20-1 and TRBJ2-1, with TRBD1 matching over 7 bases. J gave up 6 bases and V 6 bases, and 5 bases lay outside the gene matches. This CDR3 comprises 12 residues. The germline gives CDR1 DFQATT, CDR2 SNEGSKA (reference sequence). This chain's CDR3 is CSAIGTVNEQFF. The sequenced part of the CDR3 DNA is TGCAGTGCGATTGGGACAGTCAATGAG.

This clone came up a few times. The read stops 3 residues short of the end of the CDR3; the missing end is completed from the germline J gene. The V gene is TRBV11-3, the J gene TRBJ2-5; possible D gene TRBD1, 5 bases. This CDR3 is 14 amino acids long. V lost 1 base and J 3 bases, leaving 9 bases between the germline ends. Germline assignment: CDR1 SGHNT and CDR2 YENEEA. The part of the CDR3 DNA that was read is TGTGCCAGCAGCTTAGGGATCAGGGAAGAGACC. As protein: CASSLGIREET. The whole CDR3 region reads CASSLGIREETQYF.

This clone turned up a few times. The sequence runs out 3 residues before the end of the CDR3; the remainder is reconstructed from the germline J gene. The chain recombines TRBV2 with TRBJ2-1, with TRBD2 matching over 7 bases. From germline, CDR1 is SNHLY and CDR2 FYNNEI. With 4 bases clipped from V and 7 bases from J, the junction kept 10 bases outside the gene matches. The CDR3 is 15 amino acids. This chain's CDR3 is CASSASSGTWNEQFF. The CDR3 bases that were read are TGTGCCAGCAGTGCCTCTAGCGGAACTTGGAATGAG.

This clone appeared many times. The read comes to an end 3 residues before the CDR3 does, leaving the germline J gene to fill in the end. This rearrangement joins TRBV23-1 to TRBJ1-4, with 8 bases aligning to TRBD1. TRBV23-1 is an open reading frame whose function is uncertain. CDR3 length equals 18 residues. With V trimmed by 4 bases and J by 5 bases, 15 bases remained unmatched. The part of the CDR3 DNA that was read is TGCGCCAGCAGTCCTTTGAGAGGGACAGGCCTGCGAAATGAAAAA. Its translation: CASSPLRGTGLRNEK. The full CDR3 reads CASSPLRGTGLRNEKLFF.

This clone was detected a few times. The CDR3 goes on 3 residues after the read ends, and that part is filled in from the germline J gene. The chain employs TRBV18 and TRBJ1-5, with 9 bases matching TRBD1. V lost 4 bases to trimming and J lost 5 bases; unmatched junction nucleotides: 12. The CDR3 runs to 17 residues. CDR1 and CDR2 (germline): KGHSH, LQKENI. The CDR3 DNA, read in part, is TGTGCCAGCTCACGAATCCCGGGACAGGGCTGCTATCAGCCC. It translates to CASSRIPGQGCYQP. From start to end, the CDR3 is CASSRIPGQGCYQPQHF.

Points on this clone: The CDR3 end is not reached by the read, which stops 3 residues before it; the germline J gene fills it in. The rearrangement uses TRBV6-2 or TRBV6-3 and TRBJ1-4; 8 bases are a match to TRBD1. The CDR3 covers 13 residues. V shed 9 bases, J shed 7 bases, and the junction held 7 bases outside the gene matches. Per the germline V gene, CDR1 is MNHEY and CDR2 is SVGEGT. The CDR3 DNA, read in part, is TGTGCCAGTAGGTCGGGACAGGTTGAAAAA. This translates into CASRSGQVEK. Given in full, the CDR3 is CASRSGQVEKLFF.

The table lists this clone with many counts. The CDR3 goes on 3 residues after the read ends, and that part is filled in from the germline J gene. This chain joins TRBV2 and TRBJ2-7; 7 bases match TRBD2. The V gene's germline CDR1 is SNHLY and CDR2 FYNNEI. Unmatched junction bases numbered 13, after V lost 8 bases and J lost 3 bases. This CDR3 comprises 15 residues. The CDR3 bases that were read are TGTGCCAGCGGTCCGCGGCTAGCGGAACTCTACGAG. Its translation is CASGPRLAELYE. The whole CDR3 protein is CASGPRLAELYEQYF.

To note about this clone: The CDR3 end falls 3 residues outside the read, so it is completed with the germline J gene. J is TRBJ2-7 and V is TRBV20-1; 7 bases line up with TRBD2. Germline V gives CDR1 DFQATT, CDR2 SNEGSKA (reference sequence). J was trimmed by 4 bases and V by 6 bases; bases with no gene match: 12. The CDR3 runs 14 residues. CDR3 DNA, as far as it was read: TGCAGTGCGCCGAGTGGACTAGTTAGTTACGAG. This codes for CSAPSGLVSYE. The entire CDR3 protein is CSAPSGLVSYEQYF.

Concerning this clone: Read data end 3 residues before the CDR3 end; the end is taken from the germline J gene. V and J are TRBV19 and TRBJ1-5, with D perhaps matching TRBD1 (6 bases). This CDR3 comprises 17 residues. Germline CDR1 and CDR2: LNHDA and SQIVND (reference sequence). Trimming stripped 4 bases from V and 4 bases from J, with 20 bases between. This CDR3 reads CASSRNWGGGLNQPQHF. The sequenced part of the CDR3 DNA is TGTGCCAGTAGTAGAAATTGGGGGGGCGGCCTAAATCAGCCC.

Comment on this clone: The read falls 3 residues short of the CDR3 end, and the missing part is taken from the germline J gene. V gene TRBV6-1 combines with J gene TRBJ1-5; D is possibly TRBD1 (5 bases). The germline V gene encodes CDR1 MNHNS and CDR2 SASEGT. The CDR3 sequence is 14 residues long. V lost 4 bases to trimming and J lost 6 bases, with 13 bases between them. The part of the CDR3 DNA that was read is TGTGCCAGCAGTGGGGTAGGGGTGGCTCAGCCC. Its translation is CASSGVGVAQP. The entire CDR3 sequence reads CASSGVGVAQPQHF.

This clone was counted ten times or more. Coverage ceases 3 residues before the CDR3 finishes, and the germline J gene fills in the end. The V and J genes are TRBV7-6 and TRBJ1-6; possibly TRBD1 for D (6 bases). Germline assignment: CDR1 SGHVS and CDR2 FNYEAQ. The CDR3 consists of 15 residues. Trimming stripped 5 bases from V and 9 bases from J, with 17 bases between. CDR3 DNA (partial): TGTGCCAGCAGCCCAGGGCCATCACAGGGTTCACCC. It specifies CASSPGPSQGSP. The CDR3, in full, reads CASSPGPSQGSPLHF.

This CDR3 is CASSDDSSGANVLTF. The covered CDR3 bases are TGTGCCAGCAGTGACGACAGCTCTGGGGCCAACGTC. The V gene is TRBV6-1, the J gene TRBJ2-6; perhaps TRBD1 as D (5 bases). Sequencing ends 3 residues short of the CDR3 end; the germline J gene provides the rest. V was pared by 3 bases and J by 0 bases, with 6 bases between. This CDR3 has 15 amino acids. In germline, CDR1 is MNHNS, CDR2 SASEGT.

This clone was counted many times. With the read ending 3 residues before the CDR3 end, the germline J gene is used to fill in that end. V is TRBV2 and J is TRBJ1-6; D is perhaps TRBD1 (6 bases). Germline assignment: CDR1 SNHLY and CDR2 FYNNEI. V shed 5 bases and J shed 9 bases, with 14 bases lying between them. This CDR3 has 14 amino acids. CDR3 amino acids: CASSLQGYGSPLHF. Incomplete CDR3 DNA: TGTGCCAGCAGTCTACAGGGCTACGGTTCACCC.